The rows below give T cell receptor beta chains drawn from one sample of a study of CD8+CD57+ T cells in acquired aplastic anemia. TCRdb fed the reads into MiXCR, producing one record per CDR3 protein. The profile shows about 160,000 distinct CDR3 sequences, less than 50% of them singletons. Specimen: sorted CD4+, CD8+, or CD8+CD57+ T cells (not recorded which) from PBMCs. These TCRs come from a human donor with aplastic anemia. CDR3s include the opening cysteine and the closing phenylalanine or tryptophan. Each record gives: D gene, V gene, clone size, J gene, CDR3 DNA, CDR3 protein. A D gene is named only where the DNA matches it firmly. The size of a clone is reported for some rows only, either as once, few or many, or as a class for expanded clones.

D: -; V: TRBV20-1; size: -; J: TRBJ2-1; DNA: TGCAGTGCTAGAGCCGGTGGGGGGCAGTTCTTC; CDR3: CSARAGGGQFF
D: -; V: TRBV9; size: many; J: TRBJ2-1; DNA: TGTGCCAGCCAAGCGAGTAGCTCCTACAATGAGCAGTTCTTC; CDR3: CASQASSSYNEQFF
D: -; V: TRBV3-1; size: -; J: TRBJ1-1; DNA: TGTGCCAGCAGTCGGAGGAAGTACACTGAAGCTTTCTTT; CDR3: CASSRRKYTEAFF
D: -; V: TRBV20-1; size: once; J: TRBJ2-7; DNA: TGCAGTGCTAGAGAACGAGTAATCGGCTGCGAGCAGTACTTC; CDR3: CSARERVIGCEQYF
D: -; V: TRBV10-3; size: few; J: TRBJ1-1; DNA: TGTGCCAGCAGTGCTGTAGTTGATGGTGAAGCTTTCTTT; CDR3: CASSAVVDGEAFF
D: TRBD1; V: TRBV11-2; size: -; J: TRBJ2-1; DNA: TGTGCCAGCAGCTTAGGCAGGGGGACGACTGTCTCCTACAATGAGCAGTTCTTC; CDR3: CASSLGRGTTVSYNEQFF
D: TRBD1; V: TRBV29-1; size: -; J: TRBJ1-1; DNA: TGCAGCGTTGCTGGACAGGGCATCGGGAACACTGAAGCTTTCTTT; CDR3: CSVAGQGIGNTEAFF
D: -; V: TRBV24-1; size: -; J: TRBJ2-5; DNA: TGTGCCACCAGTGACTTGGGGGTGGAGGGGACCCAGTACTTC; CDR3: CATSDLGVEGTQYF
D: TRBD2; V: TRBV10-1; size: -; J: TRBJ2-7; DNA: TGCGCCAGCAGTGAAGGACTAGTCGGCGAGCAGTACTTC; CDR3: CASSEGLVGEQYF
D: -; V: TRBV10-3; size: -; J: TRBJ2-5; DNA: TGTGCCATCTGGGGGCGGAGAGTTCCCGTACCTCAAGAGACCCAGTACTTC; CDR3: CAIWGRRVPVPQETQYF
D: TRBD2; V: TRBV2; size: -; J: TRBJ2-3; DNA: TGTGCCAGCAGTCCCTCGGGGGGGGGGGATACGCAGTTTTTT; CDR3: CASSPSGGGDTQFF
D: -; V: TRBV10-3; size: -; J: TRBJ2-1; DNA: TGTGCCATCAGTGAAGAACGCGGTGAGCAGTTCTTC; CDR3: CAISEERGEQFF
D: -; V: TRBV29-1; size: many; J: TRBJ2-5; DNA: TGCAGCGTTGTAGGGCAGCAAGAGACCCAGTACTTC; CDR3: CSVVGQQETQYF
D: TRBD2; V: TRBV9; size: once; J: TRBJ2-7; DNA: TGTGCCAGCAGCCAAGGGACGAGGGCGGGAGGCGAGCAGTACTTC; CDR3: CASSQGTRAGGEQYF
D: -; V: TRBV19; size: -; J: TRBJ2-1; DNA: TGTGCCAGTACCATGCGGCAGGGTTACAATGAGCAGTTCTTC; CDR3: CASTMRQGYNEQFF
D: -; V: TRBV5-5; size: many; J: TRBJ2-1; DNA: TGTGCCAGCAGCTTTGGGCGTGAGCAGTTCTTC; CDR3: CASSFGREQFF
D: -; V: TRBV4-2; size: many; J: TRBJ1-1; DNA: TGTGCCAGCAGGGGAGTTTTGAACACTGAAGCTTTCTTT; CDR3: CASRGVLNTEAFF
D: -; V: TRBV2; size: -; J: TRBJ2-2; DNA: TGTGCCAGCACAGGACCCCAGGACACCACCGGGGAGCTGTTTTTT; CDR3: CASTGPQDTTGELFF
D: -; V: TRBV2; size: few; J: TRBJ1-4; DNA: TGTGCCAGCAGCTTAAGGTTCGATGGTAATTTT; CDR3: CASSLRFDGNF
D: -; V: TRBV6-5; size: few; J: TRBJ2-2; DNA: TGTGCCAGCAGTTACCCACAGGGACCGTCGAACACCGGGGAGCTGTTTTTT; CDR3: CASSYPQGPSNTGELFF
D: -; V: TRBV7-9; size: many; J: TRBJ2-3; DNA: TGTGCCAGCAGCCCACCGGACGGCACAGATACGCAGTATTTT; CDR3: CASSPPDGTDTQYF
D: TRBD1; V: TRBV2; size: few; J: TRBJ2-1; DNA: TGTGCCAGCAGTGAGGGACAGGGGATAACAGCTGAGCAGTTCTTC; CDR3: CASSEGQGITAEQFF
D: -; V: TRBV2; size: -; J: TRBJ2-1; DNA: TGTGCCAGCAGTGAAGGTTGGGCTAGCGAGCAGTTCTTC; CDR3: CASSEGWASEQFF
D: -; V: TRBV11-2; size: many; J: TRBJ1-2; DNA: TGTGCCAGCAGCTTAGACGGCCGAGCTAACTATGGCTACACCTTC; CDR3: CASSLDGRANYGYTF